Following are 18 T cell receptor beta chains from one sample sequenced in a study of shared clonotypes between healthy human individuals. Method: immunoSEQ multiplex PCR; TCRdb's copy keeps in-frame clones and lacks some. This sample has 170,000 or so clones, with around 63% found just once. Specimen: memory CD4+ T cells sorted from blood. The subset was: CD45RA-negative fraction. The receptors shown here come from a man aged 25 to 40 in good health.

The rearrangement uses TRBV15 and TRBJ1-5; unclear D gene. CDR1 is LNHNV and CDR2 is YYDKDF in the germline V gene (reference sequence). CDR3 length: 12 residues. Trimming stripped 3 bases from V and 4 bases from J, with 4 bases between. In DNA form, the CDR3 reads TGTGCCACCAGCAGGCAAAATCAGCCCCAGCATTTT. Encoded protein: CATSRQNQPQHF.

Notes on this clone: An end of the junction differs from the germline gene, which may be a read error. This chain links TRBV10-3 with TRBJ1-1; tentatively, D is TRBD1 (5 bases). CDR3 length equals 16 residues. CDR1 is ENHRY and CDR2 is SYGVKD in the germline V gene. As DNA, the CDR3 is TGTGCCATCAGCGAGTCCTTCGGAAAGCGGGGGACTGAAGCTTTCTTT. Its protein product is CAISESFGKRGTEAFF.

This clone was detected once. The genes are TRBV19 and TRBJ2-7; 11 bases fit TRBD2. The CDR3 totals 14 residues. The V and J ends lost 5 bases and 5 bases, in that order; junction bases with no gene match: 5. The germline CDR1 and CDR2 sequences are LNHDA and SQIVND (reference sequence). CDR3 sequence: CASSVSGRANEQYF. The CDR3 DNA reads TGTGCCAGTAGTGTTAGCGGGAGGGCCAACGAGCAGTACTTC.

The chain recombines TRBV10-2 with TRBJ2-7, with D hard to call. The CDR3 contains 11 residues. Germline V gene data show CDR1 as WSHSY and CDR2 as SAAADI. Trimming took off 6 bases at V and 3 bases at J, with 6 bases between the two ends. CDR3 loop: CASRINYEQYF. The CDR3 DNA follows: TGCGCCAGCAGGATTAACTACGAGCAGTACTTC.

In the case of this clone: Within the sample, other DNA sequences also encode this same CDR3. The genes are TRBV18 and TRBJ2-7; 11 positions match TRBD1. Germline-derived CDR1 and CDR2 are KGHSH and LQKENI. This CDR3 contains 14 residues. V shed 3 bases, J shed 2 bases, and the junction held 0 bases outside the gene matches. The CDR3 coding sequence is TGTGCCAGCTCACCGGGACAGGGGGCCTACGAGCAGTACTTC. It specifies CASSPGQGAYEQYF.

The CDR3: CASTPGQGVSYEQYF. DNA for the CDR3: TGTGCCAGTACCCCTGGACAGGGGGTGTCCTACGAGCAGTACTTC. The chain uses TRBV19 and TRBJ2-7; 10 positions agree with TRBD1. This CDR3 comprises 15 residues. Germline-derived CDR1 and CDR2 are LNHDA and SQIVND (reference sequence). The V segment lost 7 bases and the J segment 1 base; nucleotides outside the gene matches: 7.

The chain is built from TRBV5-1 and TRBJ2-5; 13 positions match TRBD2. V shed 4 bases, J shed 3 bases, and the junction held 9 bases outside the gene matches. Germline CDR1 and CDR2: SGHRS and YFSETQ. This CDR3 is 17 amino acids long. The CDR3 DNA is TGCGCCAGCAGCCACGGACTAGCGGGAGCAGTAAAAGAGACCCAGTACTTC. Translating gives CASSHGLAGAVKETQYF.

This rearrangement joins TRBV9 to TRBJ2-1; 9 bases map to TRBD1. With 0 bases clipped from V and 4 bases from J, the junction kept 2 bases outside the gene matches. The CDR3 covers 15 residues. Germline assignment: CDR1 SGDLS and CDR2 YYNGEE. CDR3 sequence: CASSVAGTGYNEQFF. The CDR3 DNA is TGTGCCAGCAGCGTAGCCGGGACAGGGTACAATGAGCAGTTCTTC.

The rearrangement joins TRBV4-1 to TRBJ1-2, with unresolved D. CDR1 and CDR2 from the germline V gene are MGHRA and YSYEKL. The CDR3 sequence is 15 residues long. V was shortened by 4 bases and J by 0 bases, with 12 bases between the two germline ends. The DNA of the CDR3 is TGCGCCAGCAGCCGAGCTATGGGAGCTAACTATGGCTACACCTTC. This sequence encodes CASSRAMGANYGYTF.

V usage is TRBV28 and J usage is TRBJ1-5; D is ambiguous. CDR3 length: 12 amino acids. CDR1 and CDR2 (germline): MDHEN, SYDVKM. The ends were cut back, 11 bases at V and 0 bases at J, with 8 bases in the middle. The chain's CDR3 is CALGYSNQPQHF. Here the CDR3 DNA reads TGTGCCTTAGGTTATAGCAATCAGCCCCAGCATTTT.

The J gene is TRBJ2-7, the V gene TRBV11-2; a weak D match, TRBD1 (6 bases). Per germline, CDR1 SGHAT and CDR2 FQNNGV. The V gene lost 5 bases and the J gene lost 4 bases, with 12 bases spanning the gap. This CDR3 comprises 13 residues. In DNA form, the CDR3 reads TGTGCCAGCAGCCGACAGGCAAGGTACGAGCAGTACTTC. It codes for CASSRQARYEQYF.

This clone was detected only once. The chain carries TRBV6-1 and TRBJ1-4, with D perhaps TRBD1 (6 bases). The germline gives CDR1 MNHNS, CDR2 SASEGT. This CDR3 contains 14 residues. The V end lost 6 bases, the J end lost 7 bases, and 15 bases lay between the germline ends. The chain's CDR3 is CASRPQGFSEKLFF. The CDR3 bases are TGTGCCAGCAGGCCTCAGGGGTTTTCTGAAAAACTGTTTTTT.

V usage is TRBV5-1 and J usage is TRBJ2-4; 10 nucleotides align to TRBD1. There are 16 residues in the CDR3. V was pared by 0 bases and J by 6 bases, with 6 bases of the junction left unmatched. The germline V gene has CDR1 SGHRS and CDR2 YFSETQ. For the CDR3, the DNA is TGCGCCAGCAGCTTGGTTGGACAGGGGGATGGAAACATTCAGTACTTC. Protein sequence: CASSLVGQGDGNIQYF. Full variable domain (remainder filled in from reference TRBV5-1 and TRBJ2-4): KAGVTQTPRYLIKTRGQQVTLSCSPISGHRSVSWYQQTPGQGLQFLFEYFSETQRNKGNFPGRFSGRQFSNSRSEMNVSTLELGDSALYLCASSLVGQGDGNIQYFGAGTRLSVL.

The V and J genes are TRBV6-5 and TRBJ2-1; a weak D match, TRBD2 (6 bases). The V gene lost 5 bases and the J gene lost 15 bases, with 20 bases spanning the gap. There are 13 residues in the CDR3. CDR1 and CDR2 (germline): MNHEY, SVGAGI. The CDR3 reads CASSPEGSPLPFF. In DNA, the CDR3 is TGTGCCAGCAGTCCGGAGGGGTCCCCGCTTCCGTTCTTC.

The genes are TRBV5-6 and TRBJ1-4, with 8 bases fitting TRBD1. Trimming cost V 4 bases and J 7 bases; bases outside gene matches: 9. Germline CDR1 and CDR2: SGHDT and YYEEEE. This CDR3 region has 15 residues. Here the CDR3 reads CASSALTGVREKLFF. The CDR3 coding sequence is TGTGCCAGCAGCGCATTGACAGGGGTACGTGAAAAACTGTTTTTT. The full variable domain, its missing parts supplied by reference TRBV5-6 and TRBJ1-4, is DAGVTQSPTHLIKTRGQQVTLRCSPKSGHDTVSWYQQALGQGPQFIFQYYEEEERQRGNFPDRFSGHQFPNYSSELNVNALLLGDSALYLCASSALTGVREKLFFGSGTQLSVL.

CDR3 sequence reads: CASSLGEREQFF. In nucleotides, the CDR3 is TGTGCCAGCAGCTTAGGGGAACGGGAGCAGTTCTTC. The chain joins TRBV11-3 to TRBJ2-1; D unclear. This CDR3 is 12 amino acids long. Germline lookup yields CDR1 SGHNT and CDR2 YENEEA. The ends were cut back, 1 base at V and 10 bases at J, with 8 bases in the middle.

Of note for this clone: The sample contains more than one DNA sequence encoding this CDR3. The chain recombines TRBV5-1 with TRBJ2-5; D not certain. The CDR3 runs to 11 residues. CDR1 and CDR2 (germline): SGHRS, YFSETQ. The V end was cut by 2 bases, the J end by 2 bases, with 1 base between. CDR3 region: CASSFQETQYF. DNA for the CDR3: TGCGCCAGCAGCTTTCAAGAGACCCAGTACTTC.

The chain links TRBV27 to TRBJ2-7; a weak D match, TRBD1 (6 bases). V was cut by 3 bases and J by 2 bases, with 17 bases left in between. The CDR3 has 16 residues. The germline gives CDR1 MNHEY, CDR2 SMNVEV (reference sequence). The CDR3 loop reads CASSFSLQGSAYEQYF. Written as DNA, the CDR3 is TGTGCCAGCAGTTTTAGTCTGCAGGGGAGCGCCTACGAGCAGTACTTC.